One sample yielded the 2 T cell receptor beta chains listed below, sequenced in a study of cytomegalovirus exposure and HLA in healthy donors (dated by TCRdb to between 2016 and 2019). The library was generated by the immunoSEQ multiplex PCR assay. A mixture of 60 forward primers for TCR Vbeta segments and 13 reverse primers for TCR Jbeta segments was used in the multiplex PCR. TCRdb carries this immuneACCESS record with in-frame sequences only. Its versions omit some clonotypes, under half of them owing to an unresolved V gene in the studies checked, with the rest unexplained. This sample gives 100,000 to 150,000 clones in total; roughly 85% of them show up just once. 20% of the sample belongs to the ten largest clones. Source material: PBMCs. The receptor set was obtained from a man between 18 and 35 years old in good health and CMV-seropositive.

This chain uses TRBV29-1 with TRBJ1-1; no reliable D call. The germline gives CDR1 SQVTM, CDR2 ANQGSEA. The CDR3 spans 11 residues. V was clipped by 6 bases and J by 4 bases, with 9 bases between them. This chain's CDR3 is CSVPLATEAFF. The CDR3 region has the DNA TGCAGCGTCCCCCTGGCCACTGAAGCTTTCTTT.

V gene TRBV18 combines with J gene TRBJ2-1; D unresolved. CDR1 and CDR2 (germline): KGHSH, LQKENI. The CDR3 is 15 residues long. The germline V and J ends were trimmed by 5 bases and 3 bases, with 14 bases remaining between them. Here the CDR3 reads CASSTSASSYNEQFF. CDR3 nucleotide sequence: TGTGCCAGCTCAACCAGCGCCTCAAGCTACAATGAGCAGTTCTTC.